The TCR beta chain described here comes from a study of OX40 agonist ivuxolimab in advanced cancers. At the level of the study: Patients were given ivuxolimab, an antibody that agonizes OX40 (CD134). Dose-escalation patients had hepatocellular carcinoma, melanoma, renal cell or head and neck cancer. Study conclusions and caveats: Not determined was the antigen specificity of the expanded peripheral T cells.

Germline CDR1 MGHDK, CDR2 SYGVNS. V was pared by 1 base and J by 4 bases, with 10 bases between. This CDR3 comprises 14 residues. About this clone: The antigen is unknown.

Generated by immunoSEQ multiplex PCR, the TCRdb table keeps only in-frame clones and is missing some. The sample records tens of thousands of clones, more than 75% being singletons. The TCR was taken from an adult with an advanced solid tumor such as melanoma, head and neck, liver or kidney cancer. The rearrangement joins TRBV25-1 to TRBJ1-2; no clear D. Sequences were derived from CD4+ or CD8+ T cells sorted from blood, sampled in a trial of the OX40 agonist ivuxolimab. This chain's CDR3 is CASSELGGLYGYTF. In nucleotides, the CDR3 is TGTGCCAGCAGTGAATTGGGCGGTCTCTATGGCTACACCTTC.